This TCR beta chain emerged from a study of blood T cell repertoires in COVID-19. Overall study context: In each case, the material was cDNA or gDNA derived from T cells, B-cell-depleted T cells, or PBMCs.

Per the original data handling: Estimation of nucleated cell counts relied on the amplification of reference gene primers. Sequenced by immunoSEQ multiplex PCR; TCRdb stores in-frame clones only, minus some. V and J calls and clone size are those listed in that table; D and trimming were worked out from the DNA. The table records about 230,000 clones, approximately 84% of them present only once. Germline V gene sequence: CDR1 MDHEN, CDR2 SYDVKM. This CDR3 is 16 amino acids long. V lost 1 base and J lost 1; bases outside the gene matches: 6. Material for sequencing was peripheral blood. The receptor was isolated from a man aged 50-59 years with active or convalescent COVID-19. This rearrangement joins TRBV28 to TRBJ1-1; 7 positions agree with TRBD1. The DNA of the CDR3 is TGTGCCAGCAGTTTATTGGCAGGGGGGAAGAACACTGAAGCTTTCTTT. Translation: CASSLLAGGKNTEAFF.